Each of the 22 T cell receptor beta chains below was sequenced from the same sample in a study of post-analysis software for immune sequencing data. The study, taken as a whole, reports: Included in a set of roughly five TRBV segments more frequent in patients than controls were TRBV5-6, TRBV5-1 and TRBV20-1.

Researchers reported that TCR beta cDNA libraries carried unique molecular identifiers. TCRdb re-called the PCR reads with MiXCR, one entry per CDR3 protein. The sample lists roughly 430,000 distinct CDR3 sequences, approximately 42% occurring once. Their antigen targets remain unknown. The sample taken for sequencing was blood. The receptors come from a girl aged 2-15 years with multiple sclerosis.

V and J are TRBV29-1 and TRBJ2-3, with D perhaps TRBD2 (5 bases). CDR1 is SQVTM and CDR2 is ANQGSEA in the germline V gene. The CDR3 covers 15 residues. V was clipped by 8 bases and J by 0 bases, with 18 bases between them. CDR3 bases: TGCAGCACCGCCGGCATAGCGAGTAGCACAGATACGCAGTATTTT. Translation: CSTAGIASSTDTQYF.

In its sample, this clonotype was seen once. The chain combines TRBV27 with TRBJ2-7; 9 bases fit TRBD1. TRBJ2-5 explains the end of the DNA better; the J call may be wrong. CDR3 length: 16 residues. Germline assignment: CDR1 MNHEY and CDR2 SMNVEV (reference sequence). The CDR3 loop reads CASTSLRTGEWETQYF. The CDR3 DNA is TGTGCCAGCACTTCCCTCAGGACAGGGGAGTGGGAGACCCAGTACTTC.

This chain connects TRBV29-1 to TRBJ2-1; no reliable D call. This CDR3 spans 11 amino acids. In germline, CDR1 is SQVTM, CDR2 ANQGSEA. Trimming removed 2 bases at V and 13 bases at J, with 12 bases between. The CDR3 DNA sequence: TGCAGCGTTGAACAGAAGGGTGTTCAGTTCTTC. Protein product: CSVEQKGVQFF.

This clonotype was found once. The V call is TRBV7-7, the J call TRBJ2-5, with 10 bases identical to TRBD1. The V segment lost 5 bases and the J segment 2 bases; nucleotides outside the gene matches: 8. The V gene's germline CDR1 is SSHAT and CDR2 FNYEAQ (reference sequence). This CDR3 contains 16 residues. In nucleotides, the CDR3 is TGTGCCAGCAGCCCCGGGACAGGGGTTTCTCAAGAGACCCAGTACTTC. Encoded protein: CASSPGTGVSQETQYF.

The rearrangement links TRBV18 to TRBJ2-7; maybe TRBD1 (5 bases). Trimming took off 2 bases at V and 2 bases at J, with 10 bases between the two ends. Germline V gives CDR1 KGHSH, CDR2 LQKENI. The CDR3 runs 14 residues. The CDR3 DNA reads TGTGCCAGCTCACCATCAGGGAACCCCTACGAGCAGTACTTC. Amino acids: CASSPSGNPYEQYF. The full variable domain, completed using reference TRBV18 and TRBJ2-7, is NAGVMQNPRHLVRRRGQEARLRCSPMKGHSHVYWYRQLPEEGLKFMVYLQKENIIDESGMPKERFSAEFPKEGPSILRIQQVVRGDSAAYFCASSPSGNPYEQYFGPGTRLTVT.

The CDR3 DNA follows: TGCAGTGCTGTAGCGGGAAGAGCCAAAAACATTCAGTACTTC. Translation: CSAVAGRAKNIQYF. The V and J genes are TRBV20-1 and TRBJ2-4; 8 bases match TRBD2. Germline lookup yields CDR1 DFQATT and CDR2 SNEGSKA (reference sequence). The V gene end was trimmed by 5 bases and the J gene end by 0 bases; junction bases not matched to a gene: 3. The CDR3 consists of 14 residues.

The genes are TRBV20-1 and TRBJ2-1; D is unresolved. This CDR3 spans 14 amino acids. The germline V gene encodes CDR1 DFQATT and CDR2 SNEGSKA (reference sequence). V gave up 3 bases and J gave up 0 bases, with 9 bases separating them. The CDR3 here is CSARRVSSYNEQFF. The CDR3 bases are TGCAGTGCTAGGCGCGTCAGCTCCTACAATGAGCAGTTCTTC.

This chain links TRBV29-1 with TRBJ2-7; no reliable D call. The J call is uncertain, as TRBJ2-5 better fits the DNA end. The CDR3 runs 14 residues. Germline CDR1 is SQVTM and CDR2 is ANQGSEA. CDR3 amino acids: CSVEDWQAWETQYF. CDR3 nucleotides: TGCAGCGTTGAAGATTGGCAGGCTTGGGAGACCCAGTACTTC.

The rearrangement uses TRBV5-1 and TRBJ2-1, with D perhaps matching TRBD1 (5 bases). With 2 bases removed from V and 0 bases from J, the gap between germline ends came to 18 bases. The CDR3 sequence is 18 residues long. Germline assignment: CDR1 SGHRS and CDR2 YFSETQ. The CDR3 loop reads CASSLGLTGPSSYNEQFF. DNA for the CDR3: TGCGCCAGCAGCTTAGGGTTAACAGGCCCAAGCTCCTACAATGAGCAGTTCTTC.

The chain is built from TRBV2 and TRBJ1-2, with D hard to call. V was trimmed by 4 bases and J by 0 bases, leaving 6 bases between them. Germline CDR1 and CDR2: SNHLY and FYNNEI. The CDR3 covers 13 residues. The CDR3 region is CASSVGPNYGYTF. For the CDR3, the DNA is TGTGCCAGCAGTGTAGGGCCTAACTATGGCTACACCTTC.

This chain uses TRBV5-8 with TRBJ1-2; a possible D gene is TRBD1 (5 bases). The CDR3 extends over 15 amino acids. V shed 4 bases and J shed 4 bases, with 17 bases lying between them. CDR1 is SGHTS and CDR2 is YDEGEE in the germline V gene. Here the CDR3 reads CASSTGGWVLYGYTF. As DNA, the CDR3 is TGTGCCAGCAGCACTGGGGGTTGGGTCCTCTATGGCTACACCTTC.

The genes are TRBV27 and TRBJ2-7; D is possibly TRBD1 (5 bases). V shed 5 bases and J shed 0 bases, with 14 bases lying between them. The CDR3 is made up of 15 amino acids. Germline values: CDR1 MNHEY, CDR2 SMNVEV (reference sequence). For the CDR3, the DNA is TGTGCCAGCAGTCTAGGACACCGGTTCTCCTACGAGCAGTACTTC. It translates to CASSLGHRFSYEQYF.

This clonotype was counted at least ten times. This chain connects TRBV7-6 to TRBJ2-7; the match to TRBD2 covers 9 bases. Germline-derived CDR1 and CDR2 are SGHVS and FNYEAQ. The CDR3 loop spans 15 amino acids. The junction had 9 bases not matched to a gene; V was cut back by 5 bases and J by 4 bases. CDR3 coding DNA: TGTGCCAGCAGCCCCAGCGGGAGGAAGGTATACGAGCAGTACTTC. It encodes CASSPSGRKVYEQYF.

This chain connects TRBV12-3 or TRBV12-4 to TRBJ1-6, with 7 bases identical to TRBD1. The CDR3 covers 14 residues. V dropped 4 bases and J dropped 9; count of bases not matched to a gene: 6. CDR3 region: CASSSEQGSSPLHF. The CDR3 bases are TGTGCCAGCAGTTCGGAACAGGGGAGTTCACCCCTCCACTTT.

The CDR3 nucleotides are TGCAGTGCTAGGGGTTTGACTGAGCAGTTCTTC. As protein: CSARGLTEQFF. The chain employs TRBV20-1 and TRBJ2-1; D uncertain. This CDR3 is 11 amino acids long. The V end was cut by 3 bases, the J end by 9 bases, with 9 bases between. In germline, CDR1 is DFQATT, CDR2 SNEGSKA (reference sequence).

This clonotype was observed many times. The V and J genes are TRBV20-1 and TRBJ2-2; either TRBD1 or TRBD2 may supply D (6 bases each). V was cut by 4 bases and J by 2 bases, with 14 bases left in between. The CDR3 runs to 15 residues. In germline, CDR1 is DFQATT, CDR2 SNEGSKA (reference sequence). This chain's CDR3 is CSATPGATNTGELFF. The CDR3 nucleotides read TGCAGTGCTACCCCGGGGGCGACAAACACCGGGGAGCTGTTTTTT.

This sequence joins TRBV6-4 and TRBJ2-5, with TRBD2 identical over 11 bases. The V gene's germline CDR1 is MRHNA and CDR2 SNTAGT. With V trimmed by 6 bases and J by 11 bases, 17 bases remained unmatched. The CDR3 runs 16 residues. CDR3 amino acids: CASSFTGLAGGNEQYF. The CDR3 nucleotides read TGTGCCAGCAGCTTTACGGGCCTAGCGGGAGGCAATGAGCAGTACTTC.

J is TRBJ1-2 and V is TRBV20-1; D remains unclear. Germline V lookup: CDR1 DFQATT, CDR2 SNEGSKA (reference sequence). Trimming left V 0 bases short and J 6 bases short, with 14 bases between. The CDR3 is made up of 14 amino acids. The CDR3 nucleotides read TGCAGTGCTAGAGATTGGTCCGAGGCAGATGGCTACACCTTC. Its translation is CSARDWSEADGYTF.

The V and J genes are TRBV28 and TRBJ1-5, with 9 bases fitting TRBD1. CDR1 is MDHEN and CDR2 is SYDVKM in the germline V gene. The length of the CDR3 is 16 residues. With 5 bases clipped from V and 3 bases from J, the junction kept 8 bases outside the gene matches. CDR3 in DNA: TGTGCCAGCAGTCTGGGGACAGGGCAGACCAATCAGCCCCAGCATTTT. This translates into CASSLGTGQTNQPQHF.

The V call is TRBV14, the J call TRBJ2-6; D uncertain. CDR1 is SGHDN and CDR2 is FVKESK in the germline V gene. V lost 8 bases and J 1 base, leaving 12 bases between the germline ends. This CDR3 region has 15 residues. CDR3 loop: CASGRRLSGANVLTF. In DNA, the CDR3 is TGTGCCAGCGGTAGGCGGTTGTCTGGGGCCAACGTCCTGACTTTC.

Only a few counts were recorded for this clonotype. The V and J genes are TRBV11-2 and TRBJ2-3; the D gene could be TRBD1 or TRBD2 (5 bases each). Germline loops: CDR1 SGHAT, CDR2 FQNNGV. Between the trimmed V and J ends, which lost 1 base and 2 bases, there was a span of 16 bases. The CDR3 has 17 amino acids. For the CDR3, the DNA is TGTGCCAGCAGCTTAGGCCCAGAGGGACCATACACAGATACGCAGTATTTT. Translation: CASSLGPEGPYTDTQYF.

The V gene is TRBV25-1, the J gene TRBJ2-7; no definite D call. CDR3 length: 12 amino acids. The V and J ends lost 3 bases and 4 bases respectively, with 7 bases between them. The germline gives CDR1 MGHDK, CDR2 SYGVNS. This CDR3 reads CASSDTWYEQYF. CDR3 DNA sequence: TGTGCCAGCAGTGATACTTGGTACGAGCAGTACTTC.